One and the same sample provided the 29 T cell receptor beta chains below, sequenced in a study of blood T cell repertoires in COVID-19. Repertoires were generated with immunoSEQ multiplex PCR, while TCRdb's copy carries only in-frame clones and drops some. The repertoire has some 240,000 clones, 65% to 85% of them found once; the top ten carry 1.5%. Sequencing was done on a sample of peripheral blood. These receptor sequences come from a woman between 35 and 50 years old who had recovered from COVID-19.

The rearrangement links TRBV27 to TRBJ2-1; D gene uncertain. The CDR3 extends over 10 amino acids. CDR1 is MNHEY and CDR2 is SMNVEV in the germline V gene (reference sequence). The V end was cut by 5 bases, the J end by 15 bases, with 11 bases between. The CDR3 region has the DNA TGTGCCAGCAGTCTCTGGAGTTCGTTCTTC. Translated, it gives CASSLWSSFF.

This chain joins TRBV7-9 and TRBJ2-5, with a tentative D call TRBD1 (5 bases). The CDR3 contains 15 residues. Deletions cut 3 bases from V and 2 bases from J, with 13 bases between. Germline loops: CDR1 SEHNR, CDR2 FQNEAQ (reference sequence). The CDR3 DNA reads TGTGCCAGCAGCTTCGTATTCGACAGACAAGAGACCCAGTACTTC. Translated: CASSFVFDRQETQYF.

V gene TRBV27 combines with J gene TRBJ2-2, with D perhaps TRBD1 (6 bases). V lost 0 bases and J 9 bases, leaving 23 bases between the germline ends. This CDR3 is 18 amino acids long. Per germline, CDR1 MNHEY and CDR2 SMNVEV (reference sequence). In DNA, the CDR3 is TGTGCCAGCAGTTTATCGAAGGGGGTGTGGGGGACCGGCCGGGAGCTGTTTTTT. It translates to CASSLSKGVWGTGRELFF.

This chain joins TRBV7-2 and TRBJ1-4, with D unresolved. The germline V and J ends were trimmed by 2 bases and 8 bases, with 9 bases remaining between them. The CDR3 totals 13 residues. Germline CDR1 reads SGHTA; CDR2 reads FQGNSA. CDR3: CASSLHREEKLFF. The CDR3 DNA reads TGTGCCAGCAGCTTACATCGCGAGGAAAAACTGTTTTTT.

This clone has just one count. This chain joins TRBV19 and TRBJ2-3; perhaps TRBD1 as D (5 bases). V lost 5 bases, J lost 2 bases, and 14 bases lay in between. Germline V gene data show CDR1 as LNHDA and CDR2 as SQIVND (reference sequence). This CDR3 comprises 15 residues. The CDR3 DNA follows: TGTGCCAGTAGTTTGCGACAGAGTTTCACAGATACGCAGTATTTT. Amino acids: CASSLRQSFTDTQYF.

The gene calls are TRBV3-1 (or the pseudogene TRBV3-2) and TRBJ2-5; no reliable D call. The CDR3 extends over 14 amino acids. Per germline, CDR1 LGHDT and CDR2 YNNKEL (reference sequence). The V gene lost 1 base and the J gene lost 4 bases, with 10 bases spanning the gap. The CDR3 reads CASSQVPGTETQYF. The CDR3 region has the DNA TGTGCCAGCAGCCAAGTGCCGGGTACAGAGACCCAGTACTTC.

This chain joins TRBV11-3 and TRBJ2-3, with D tentatively TRBD2 (6 bases). Trimming removed 5 bases from V and 1 base from J, with 13 bases in between. The CDR3 is 15 amino acids. Germline-derived CDR1 and CDR2 are SGHNT and YENEEA. CDR3 amino acids: CASSPGASGTDTQYF. The CDR3, as DNA: TGTGCCAGCAGCCCTGGGGCTAGCGGCACAGATACGCAGTATTTT.

The chain is built from TRBV27 and TRBJ1-6, with 8 bases matching TRBD1. The V gene end was trimmed by 6 bases and the J gene end by 4 bases; junction bases not matched to a gene: 8. Germline values: CDR1 MNHEY, CDR2 SMNVEV (reference sequence). The CDR3 extends over 16 amino acids. This CDR3 reads CASSPVGDRYNSPLHF. The CDR3 DNA reads TGTGCCAGCAGCCCCGTAGGGGACAGGTATAATTCACCCCTCCACTTT.

The rearrangement links TRBV2 to TRBJ2-3, with TRBD1 identical over 8 bases. Trimming took 11 bases from V and 2 from J; bases not matched to a gene: 6. The germline V gene encodes CDR1 SNHLY and CDR2 FYNNEI. The CDR3 contains 13 residues. Here the CDR3 reads CAVSGQATDTQYF. As DNA, the CDR3 is TGTGCCGTGTCGGGACAGGCCACAGATACGCAGTATTTT.

The chain combines TRBV9 with TRBJ2-2; perhaps TRBD1 as D (5 bases). The CDR3 covers 14 residues. V lost 3 bases and J 4 bases, leaving 10 bases between the germline ends. The germline gives CDR1 SGDLS, CDR2 YYNGEE. CDR3 coding DNA: TGTGCCAGCAGCGGGGCGACAGCCACCGGGGAGCTGTTTTTT. Translation gives CASSGATATGELFF.

The chain joins TRBV6-5 to TRBJ1-6; D might be TRBD1 (6 bases). With 6 bases removed from V and 8 bases from J, the gap between germline ends came to 17 bases. Germline CDR1 MNHEY, CDR2 SVGAGI. This CDR3 region has 15 residues. The CDR3 sequence: CASRLRQGLDSPLHF. For the CDR3, the DNA is TGTGCCAGCAGACTCCGGCAGGGGCTCGATTCACCCCTCCACTTT.

This clone was found once. The V call is TRBV15, the J call TRBJ1-5, with D perhaps TRBD1 (5 bases). The CDR3 is 16 amino acids. The V and J ends lost 3 bases and 0 bases respectively, with 12 bases between them. The germline V gene has CDR1 LNHNV and CDR2 YYDKDF (reference sequence). The CDR3 protein is CATSRGGGYSNQPQHF. Written as DNA, the CDR3 is TGTGCCACCAGCAGGGGGGGTGGGTATAGCAATCAGCCCCAGCATTTT.

The chain joins TRBV4-2 to TRBJ1-1; D remains unclear. The CDR3 runs 13 residues. V was shortened by 0 bases and J by 4 bases, with 6 bases between the two germline ends. Per the germline V gene, CDR1 is LGHNA and CDR2 is YNFKEQ. The chain's CDR3 is CASSQERVTEAFF. The CDR3 nucleotides read TGTGCCAGCAGCCAAGAGAGGGTCACTGAAGCTTTCTTT.

V usage is TRBV4-1 and J usage is TRBJ2-7, with D perhaps matching TRBD2 (6 bases). V lost 2 bases and J 10 bases, leaving 18 bases between the germline ends. This CDR3 has 14 amino acids. Germline V gene lookup returns CDR1 MGHRA and CDR2 YSYEKL. CDR3 in amino acids: CASSQPLGPGEQYF. In DNA, the CDR3 is TGCGCCAGCAGCCAACCTCTGGGCCCGGGAGAACAGTACTTC.

The chain recombines TRBV11-2 with TRBJ2-7, with 11 positions matching TRBD1. V lost 1 base and J lost 4; bases outside the gene matches: 3. Germline V gene data show CDR1 as SGHAT and CDR2 as FQNNGV. The CDR3 spans 15 residues. The CDR3 DNA reads as TGTGCCAGCAGCTTAGTCGGGACAGGGGGTTACGAGCAGTACTTC. Protein product: CASSLVGTGGYEQYF. Based on the CDR3 plus reference TRBV11-2 and TRBJ2-7, the full variable domain is EAGVAQSPRYKIIEKRQSVAFWCNPISGHATLYWYQQILGQGPKLLIQFQNNGVVDDSQLPKDRFSAERLKGVDSTLKIQPAKLEDSAVYLCASSLVGTGGYEQYFGPGTRLTVT.

A few counts support this clone. The chain links TRBV7-9 to TRBJ2-3, with D maybe TRBD1 (6 bases). This CDR3 is 16 amino acids long. Germline CDR1 SEHNR, CDR2 FQNEAQ (reference sequence). V dropped 5 bases and J dropped 2 bases, with 17 bases sitting between them. This chain's CDR3 is CASSIGTLSLTDTQYF. DNA of the CDR3: TGTGCCAGCAGCATAGGGACATTAAGCCTCACAGATACGCAGTATTTT.

The V and J genes are TRBV14 and TRBJ2-7; possibly TRBD1 for D (6 bases). The V gene's germline CDR1 is SGHDN and CDR2 FVKESK. V was trimmed by 0 bases and J by 3 bases, leaving 15 bases between them. The CDR3 totals 16 residues. The CDR3 DNA reads TGTGCCAGCAGCCAAGATCCGGACAGAATAGACTACGAGCAGTACTTC. Translation: CASSQDPDRIDYEQYF.

The chain has TRBV2 and TRBJ1-1, with D uncertain. This CDR3 contains 12 residues. Trimming removed 3 bases from V and 5 bases from J, with 7 bases in between. Germline CDR1 SNHLY, CDR2 FYNNEI. The CDR3, as DNA: TGTGCCAGCAGTGATTACGGTACTGAAGCTTTCTTT. It is translated as CASSDYGTEAFF.

V is TRBV2 and J is TRBJ2-7, with D perhaps matching TRBD1 (6 bases). The length of the CDR3 is 13 residues. Trimming pared 5 bases from V and 6 bases from J, leaving 14 bases between. Germline lookup yields CDR1 SNHLY and CDR2 FYNNEI. CDR3 nucleotide sequence: TGTGCCAGCAGTCGTCGGACGGACAGCGAGCAGTACTTC. This sequence encodes CASSRRTDSEQYF.

This chain connects TRBV5-4 to TRBJ2-2; D is perhaps TRBD2 (6 bases). V lost 9 bases and J lost 2, with 11 bases in between. The CDR3 spans 13 residues. Germline CDR1 and CDR2: SGHNT and YYREEE (reference sequence). The CDR3 region is CATDGGNTGELFF. The CDR3, as DNA: TGTGCCACCGACGGGGGTAACACCGGGGAGCTGTTTTTT.

This clone was observed a handful of times. CDR3 loop: CASSLGGGFGSPLHF. The CDR3 DNA reads TGTGCCAGCAGCTTAGGAGGGGGCTTCGGTTCACCCCTCCACTTT. This sequence joins TRBV11-3 and TRBJ1-6, with TRBD1 matching over 7 bases. The CDR3 has 15 amino acids. Per germline, CDR1 SGHNT and CDR2 YENEEA. The ends lost 1 base at V and 9 bases at J; junction bases unmatched: 6. Full variable domain (remainder filled in from reference TRBV11-3 and TRBJ1-6): EAGVVQSPRYKIIEKKQPVAFWCNPISGHNTLYWYLQNLGQGPELLIRYENEEAVDDSQLPKDRFSAERLKGVDSTLKIQPAELGDSAVYLCASSLGGGFGSPLHFGNGTRLTVT.

V is TRBV5-1 and J is TRBJ2-5, with TRBD1 as a possible D gene (6 bases). This CDR3 is 14 amino acids long. Deletions cut 7 bases from V and 5 bases from J, with 18 bases between. From germline, CDR1 is SGHRS and CDR2 YFSETQ. The chain's CDR3 is CASAESGAEETQYF. The CDR3, as DNA: TGCGCCAGCGCAGAGTCAGGGGCTGAGGAGACCCAGTACTTC.

This chain connects TRBV2 to TRBJ2-5; TRBD2 matches at 8 bases. Germline V CDR1 and CDR2: SNHLY, FYNNEI. V shed 6 bases, J shed 5 bases, and the junction held 11 bases outside the gene matches. The CDR3 is 15 amino acids. The CDR3 sequence is CASRDLAGGRETQYF. For the CDR3, the DNA is TGTGCCAGCAGAGATCTTGCGGGGGGACGGGAGACCCAGTACTTC.

The rearrangement links TRBV6-5 to TRBJ1-4; 9 bases match TRBD1. CDR1 is MNHEY and CDR2 is SVGAGI in the germline V gene. V was pared by 6 bases and J by 3 bases, with 5 bases of the junction left unmatched. CDR3 length equals 15 residues. The CDR3 sequence is CASRIGQGSNEKLFF. CDR3 bases: TGTGCCAGCAGAATAGGACAGGGGTCTAATGAAAAACTGTTTTTT.

The chain couples TRBV7-9 to TRBJ2-2, with D perhaps matching TRBD1 (7 bases). The V end lost 6 bases, the J end lost 5 bases, and 25 bases lay between the germline ends. The CDR3 covers 18 residues. In germline, CDR1 is SEHNR, CDR2 FQNEAQ (reference sequence). In DNA, the CDR3 is TGTGCCAGCAGAACTAGCCTAACCGGGACAGCTAAAACCGGGGAGCTGTTTTTT. Its translation is CASRTSLTGTAKTGELFF.

CDR3 coding DNA: TGTGCCTGGAGTGGTGCTAGCGCCCTGGGGCAGTTCTTC. It encodes CAWSGASALGQFF. The chain joins TRBV30 to TRBJ2-1; TRBD2 might be the D (6 bases). Deletions cut 1 base from V and 12 bases from J, with 16 bases between. Germline CDR1 reads GTSNPN; CDR2 reads SVGIG (reference sequence). The CDR3 has 13 amino acids.

The chain uses TRBV10-3 and TRBJ1-5; D uncertain. The CDR3 sequence is 15 residues long. The V end lost 2 bases, the J end lost 4 bases, and 12 bases lay between the germline ends. Germline V gene sequence: CDR1 ENHRY, CDR2 SYGVKD. CDR3 loop: CAISEDRLRNQPQHF. The DNA of the CDR3 is TGTGCCATCAGTGAGGACCGGTTGCGGAATCAGCCCCAGCATTTT.

V is TRBV10-3 and J is TRBJ2-3; D is possibly TRBD1 (6 bases). V lost 2 bases, J lost 6 bases, and 12 bases lay in between. Germline lookup yields CDR1 ENHRY and CDR2 SYGVKD. The CDR3 consists of 14 residues. The CDR3 is CAISEETGLDTQYF. CDR3 DNA: TGTGCCATCAGTGAGGAAACAGGGTTGGATACGCAGTATTTT.

The rearrangement links TRBV19 to TRBJ1-2; 7 positions match TRBD1. J gave up 3 bases and V 4 bases, and 5 bases lay outside the gene matches. The V gene's germline CDR1 is LNHDA and CDR2 SQIVND (reference sequence). CDR3 length: 14 residues. The CDR3 reads CASSRSGTDYGYTF. The DNA of the CDR3 is TGTGCCAGTAGTAGATCCGGGACAGACTATGGCTACACCTTC.